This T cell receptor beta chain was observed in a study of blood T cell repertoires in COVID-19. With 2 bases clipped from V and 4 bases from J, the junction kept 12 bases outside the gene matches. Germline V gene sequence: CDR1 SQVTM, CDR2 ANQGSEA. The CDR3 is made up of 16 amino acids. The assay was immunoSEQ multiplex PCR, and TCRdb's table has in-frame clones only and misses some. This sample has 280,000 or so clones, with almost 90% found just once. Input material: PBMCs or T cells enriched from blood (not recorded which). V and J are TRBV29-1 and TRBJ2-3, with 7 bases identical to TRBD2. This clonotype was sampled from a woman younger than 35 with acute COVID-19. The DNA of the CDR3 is TGCAGCGTTGAAAGGAACGGGGGGAAGCGGCCAGATACGCAGTATTTT. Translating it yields CSVERNGGKRPDTQYF.